This TCR beta chain was sequenced during a study of multiple sclerosis patients with progressive multifocal leukoencephalopathy (dated by TCRdb to about 2019). About the full investigation: Controls were about five natalizumab-treated MS patients who did not develop PML, sampled longitudinally. Longitudinal follow-up was performed in two natalizumab-treated patients who later developed PML, from before therapy through 6 and 12 months to PML onset. The study was designed to detect JC virus-specific or public T-cell expansions arising at the time of PML onset. The study examined peripheral T and B cells of MS patients who developed PML (4 under natalizumab, 1 after alemtuzumab) and treated patients who did not.

The full study reports these points: TRB clones with frequency above 0.5% were observed only in PML patients, but the clones expanded at PML onset were found to be already present before and during natalizumab therapy. Most PML patients had lower normalized Shannon entropy, suggesting less diverse TRB repertoires, while values in the natalizumab-treated controls sat near 1. With only a small, descriptive cohort, it remained unclear whether the findings reflect JC virus infection or general immunocompromise. At the time PML developed, no common TRBV or TRBJ gene usage or preferential TRBV-TRBJ pairings were detected. Only peripheral blood was analyzed, although cerebrospinal fluid or brain lymphocytes might be more informative for natalizumab-associated PML.

The time point label for this specimen denotes: before natalizumab initiation. All listed patients had previously received interferon beta, and all PML patients were female. T0 blood samples were collected before the first natalizumab infusion. Ficoll-Hypaque density gradient centrifugation was used to isolate peripheral blood mononuclear cells. TRB CDR3 regions were amplified from genomic DNA with the immunoSEQ two-step multiplex PCR at survey-level depth. To estimate template counts and remove amplification bias, each PCR was spiked with synthetic inline TR CDR3 controls covering all V-J pairings. Reads were processed so that amplification and sequencing bias were reduced, and quantification was performed against synthetic TR CDR3 analogs. The authors' analysis ran thus. In ImmunoSEQ Analyzer, raw data were processed so that out-of-frame sequences and CDR3s with stop codons were removed, with gene names following IMGT nomenclature. Normalized Shannon entropy, defined as 1 minus Pielou's evenness, served as the summary measure of repertoire diversity. TRB sequences were treated as identical only when sharing V gene, J gene and CDR3. Public PML clonotypes were CDR3s shared by two or more PML-onset samples but absent earlier, in controls, and in public databases. Positional CDR3 amino acid composition was analyzed in Skylign with the observed count method. TCRdb obtained this table from immuneACCESS and retained in-frame rearrangements with V and J assigned. These tables miss some clones; where compared with another copy, unresolved V genes account for less than half of the shortfall, and the remainder is unexplained. Clone size and the V and J calls come from that table; the DNA yielded D and trimming. The sample table records fewer than 35,000 clones; about nine tenths of these occur just once. The ten biggest clones cover about 1.5% of the sample.

Including cysteine and phenylalanine, the CDR3 has 13 amino acids. Just CDR3 DNA is preserved here, 39 bases in frame from base 1. V trim: 6 bases; J trim: 0 bases; unmatched bases: 2. Via the germline V gene (reference sequence), CDR1 is SEHNR and CDR2 FQNEAQ. This clone was picked up one time. Its binding antigen is unknown. Per-nucleotide qualities are absent, and no much larger clonotype sits a single base away. This receptor was obtained from a human donor with multiple sclerosis. The sequencing input was PBMCs. The V gene is TRBV7-9 and the J gene is TRBJ2-7; 7 bases in between match TRBD1. CDR3 protein: CASRQGLSYEQYF. Read as DNA, the sequence is TGTGCCAGCAGACAGGGGCTCTCCTACGAGCAGTACTTC.